This T cell receptor (beta chain) was profiled in a study of cytomegalovirus exposure and HLA in healthy donors. The study ran its PCR with 60 Vbeta and 13 Jbeta primers. Assay: immunoSEQ multiplex PCR; the TCRdb copy retains only in-frame clones and omits some. Seen here are about 200,000 clones, about 90% observed once, and the top ten hold less than 1.3%. There are 16 residues in the CDR3. CDR1 and CDR2 from the germline V gene are SGHTA and FQGTGA. J was trimmed by 2 bases and V by 5 bases; bases with no gene match: 9. This sequence originates from a boy between 2 and 15 years old in good health and CMV-seronegative. Sequencing input: PBMCs. The chain has TRBV7-3 and TRBJ2-3; 8 bases line up with TRBD1. This chain's CDR3 is CASSRGTGLFTDTQYF. The CDR3 region has the DNA TGTGCCAGCAGCCGAGGGACAGGCCTCTTCACAGATACGCAGTATTTT.